This TCR beta chain was sequenced during a study of Ad26.COV2.S vaccination and SARS-CoV-2 variants. Study information: Donor joined the COV1001 Ad26.COV2.S trial arm.

Treatment noted: some 20 received Ad26.COV2.S at low or high dose, single or two shots; 5 received placebo; per-sample allocation not given. On day 63 after the first injection, vaccine and placebo recipients gave samples. The V segment lost 4 bases and the J segment 4 bases; nucleotides outside the gene matches: 7. The CDR3 covers 14 residues. CDR1 and CDR2 from the germline V gene are SGDLS and YYNGEE. TCRdb's copy holds only in-frame clones and misses some; the assay was immunoSEQ multiplex PCR. The table shows around 320,000 clones, with about 86% occurring only once. V and J are TRBV9 and TRBJ1-2, with TRBD1 matching 7 bases. This receptor was taken from a person aged 18-60 years who received the Ad26.COV2.S COVID-19 vaccine or a placebo. Sequencing was performed on peripheral blood, taken in a trial of Ad26.COV2.S vaccine versus placebo. As DNA, the CDR3 is TGTGCCAGCAGCCCAAACTGGGACAGCTATGGCTACACCTTC. Translating gives CASSPNWDSYGYTF.